The clone carrying this TCR beta chain was seen just once. Generated by immunoSEQ multiplex PCR, the TCRdb table keeps only in-frame clones and is missing some. The data contain some 130,000 clones, about 90% of them singletons. The data were taken from a study of blood T cell repertoires in COVID-19. Study background: Acute and convalescent COVID-19 samples came from the United States, Italy and Spain. Sources were T cells, B-cell-depleted T cells, or PBMCs; the material itself was cDNA or gDNA.

Trimming took 2 bases from V and 3 from J, leaving 14 bases between them. Germline-derived CDR1 and CDR2 are SGDLS and YYNGEE. The CDR3 length is 15 residues. This TCR came from a woman aged 60-75 years with acute or convalescent COVID-19. The chain links TRBV9 to TRBJ1-2; D may be TRBD1 (5 bases). Sequenced: peripheral blood. As DNA, the CDR3 is TGTGCCAGCAGCGTTTCAGGGCGGGGAGACTATGGCTACACCTTC. It codes for CASSVSGRGDYGYTF.